These 17 T cell receptor beta chains were sequenced from one sample in a study of radiotherapy plus CTLA-4 blockade in lung cancer. Data came from immunoSEQ multiplex PCR; TCRdb stores just in-frame clones and leaves some out. Among roughly 90,000 clones listed, roughly 70% were seen once. Sequences were derived from peripheral blood, sampled from a patient treated with radiotherapy plus ipilimumab. Every receptor here comes from a human donor with non-small cell lung cancer that progressed on radiotherapy plus ipilimumab.

DNA for the CDR3: TGTGCCAGCAGCCTCCGGGAGGGTAAGGAGTACGAGCAGTACTTC. As protein: CASSLREGKEYEQYF. The rearrangement uses TRBV7-9 and TRBJ2-7; 8 bases match TRBD2. In germline, CDR1 is SEHNR, CDR2 FQNEAQ (reference sequence). J was trimmed by 4 bases and V by 5 bases; bases with no gene match: 10. This CDR3 comprises 15 residues.

The chain recombines TRBV7-9 with TRBJ2-5; 11 nucleotides agree with TRBD2. Per the germline V gene, CDR1 is SEHNR and CDR2 is FQNEAQ (reference sequence). This CDR3 comprises 16 residues. V lost 5 bases, J lost 1 base, and 6 bases stayed unmatched. Here the CDR3 DNA reads TGTGCCAGCAGCCCAACTAGCGGGGGCCTCCAAGAGACCCAGTACTTC. Residues: CASSPTSGGLQETQYF.

This clone was observed once. The chain uses TRBV11-2 and TRBJ2-5; the D gene is possibly TRBD2 (5 bases). Germline V gene lookup returns CDR1 SGHAT and CDR2 FQNNGV. The CDR3 extends over 14 amino acids. V lost 4 bases to trimming and J lost 7 bases, with 16 bases between them. In nucleotides, the CDR3 is TGTGCCAGCAGCTCCCAAGTGGGCAGCGGGACCCAGTACTTC. Protein product: CASSSQVGSGTQYF.

This sequence joins TRBV6-1 and TRBJ2-7, with 9 bases that match TRBD1. Germline V lookup: CDR1 MNHNS, CDR2 SASEGT. The CDR3 is 15 amino acids. The V segment lost 4 bases and the J segment 4 bases; nucleotides outside the gene matches: 8. The CDR3 DNA reads as TGTGCCAGCAGTGTACAGCCGGGACAGGGTTACGAGCAGTACTTC. Amino acid sequence: CASSVQPGQGYEQYF.

This rearrangement joins TRBV13 to TRBJ2-1; 8 bases agree with TRBD1. CDR1 PRHDT and CDR2 FYEKMQ come from the germline V gene (reference sequence). The CDR3 is 16 residues long. Trimming took 3 bases from V and 7 from J; bases not matched to a gene: 11. In DNA form, the CDR3 reads TGTGCCAGCAGCTTTCTCCGGGACAGGCGAGTAAATGAGCAGTTCTTC. Its protein product is CASSFLRDRRVNEQFF.

This sequence joins TRBV10-1 and TRBJ2-7, with 8 bases lining up with TRBD1. Trimming at V came to 8 bases and at J to 5 bases, leaving 17 bases not matched to a gene. Germline CDR1 is WNHNN and CDR2 is SYGVQD (reference sequence). CDR3 length: 16 amino acids. DNA for the CDR3: TGCGCCAGCTTAGACAGGGGAAAGGTTTTCGGTGACGAGCAGTACTTC. Translation: CASLDRGKVFGDEQYF.

The chain links TRBV28 to TRBJ2-2, with no clear D. The CDR3 is 16 residues long. V was trimmed by 3 bases and J by 3 bases, leaving 14 bases between them. Germline CDR1 and CDR2: MDHEN and SYDVKM. CDR3 protein: CASSFDPEADTGELFF. As DNA, the CDR3 is TGTGCCAGCAGTTTTGACCCCGAGGCTGACACCGGGGAGCTGTTTTTT.

Concerning this clone itself: Other DNA sequences from this sample encode an identical CDR3 as well. This chain connects TRBV5-1 to TRBJ1-5; D is unclear. There are 16 residues in the CDR3. V lost 0 bases, J lost 0 bases, and 10 bases lay in between. The germline V gene encodes CDR1 SGHRS and CDR2 YFSETQ. The CDR3 sequence: CASSLGAGNSNQPQHF. The CDR3 coding sequence is TGCGCCAGCAGCTTGGGGGCGGGAAATAGCAATCAGCCCCAGCATTTT.

V gene TRBV5-1 combines with J gene TRBJ2-1; D is ambiguous. V was cut by 2 bases and J by 3 bases, with 12 bases left in between. The CDR3 totals 15 residues. In germline, CDR1 is SGHRS, CDR2 YFSETQ. The CDR3 DNA reads TGCGCCAGCAGCTTCAACCAAATTGGCTACAATGAGCAGTTCTTC. It yields the protein CASSFNQIGYNEQFF.

V usage is TRBV7-2 and J usage is TRBJ2-4; possible D gene TRBD2, 6 bases. CDR3 size: 15 residues. Trimming took off 4 bases at V and 1 base at J, with 11 bases between the two ends. Per germline, CDR1 SGHTA and CDR2 FQGNSA. The CDR3 region is CASSSGGSAKNIQYF. CDR3 bases: TGTGCCAGCAGCTCCGGGGGTTCGGCCAAAAACATTCAGTACTTC.

This clone was picked up a small number of times. The rearrangement uses TRBV29-1 and TRBJ1-1; no clear D. In germline, CDR1 is SQVTM, CDR2 ANQGSEA. The CDR3 spans 11 residues. V gave up 5 bases and J gave up 2 bases, with 6 bases separating them. CDR3 in amino acids: CSVTLNTEAFF. DNA of the CDR3: TGCAGCGTTACACTCAACACTGAAGCTTTCTTT.

The rearrangement joins TRBV6-6 to TRBJ1-1, with D unclear. With 5 bases removed from V and 11 bases from J, the gap between germline ends came to 9 bases. There are 10 residues in the CDR3. Looked up from germline, CDR1 is MNHNY and CDR2 is SVGAGI (reference sequence). DNA of the CDR3: TGTGCCAGCAGTGCCGGGCTGGCTTTCTTT. Residues: CASSAGLAFF.

The V gene is TRBV4-1, the J gene TRBJ2-7; 9 bases are shared with TRBD2. The germline V gene encodes CDR1 MGHRA and CDR2 YSYEKL. The ends lost 6 bases at V and 3 bases at J; junction bases unmatched: 9. The CDR3 runs 15 residues. CDR3 bases: TGCGCCAGCAGAACAACAGAAGCGGGAGGCTACGAGCAGTACTTC. Protein sequence: CASRTTEAGGYEQYF.

The CDR3 coding sequence is TGTGCCAGCTCACAAGGGACAGCTGGAAACACCATATATTTT. Protein: CASSQGTAGNTIYF. The genes are TRBV18 and TRBJ1-3; 7 nucleotides align to TRBD1. CDR1 KGHSH and CDR2 LQKENI come from the germline V gene. This CDR3 spans 14 amino acids. V lost 4 bases and J lost 2; bases outside the gene matches: 2.

This sequence joins TRBV15 and TRBJ2-7; D is unclear. Germline-derived CDR1 and CDR2 are LNHNV and YYDKDF (reference sequence). Trimming left V 0 bases short and J 0 bases short, with 6 bases between. This CDR3 is 14 amino acids long. CDR3 sequence: CATSRDDRSYEQYF. The CDR3 DNA follows: TGTGCCACCAGCAGAGATGACCGCTCCTACGAGCAGTACTTC.

This clone was detected once. The chain uses TRBV7-2 and TRBJ2-5, with 13 bases aligning to TRBD2. The CDR3 spans 17 residues. With 5 bases clipped from V and 9 bases from J, the junction kept 15 bases outside the gene matches. CDR1 is SGHTA, CDR2 FQGNSA, per germline. The CDR3, as DNA: TGTGCCAGCAGCGTCACCTCGGGACTAGCGGGGAGGGTGGCCCAGTACTTC. Translated: CASSVTSGLAGRVAQYF.

This chain joins TRBV7-9 and TRBJ2-5; D remains ambiguous. Germline loops: CDR1 SEHNR, CDR2 FQNEAQ (reference sequence). Trimming removed 4 bases from V and 9 bases from J, with 24 bases in between. The length of the CDR3 is 16 residues. CDR3 sequence: CASSSRWSSTHEAQYF. CDR3 DNA: TGTGCCAGCAGCTCGAGATGGTCCTCGACACACGAGGCCCAGTACTTC.